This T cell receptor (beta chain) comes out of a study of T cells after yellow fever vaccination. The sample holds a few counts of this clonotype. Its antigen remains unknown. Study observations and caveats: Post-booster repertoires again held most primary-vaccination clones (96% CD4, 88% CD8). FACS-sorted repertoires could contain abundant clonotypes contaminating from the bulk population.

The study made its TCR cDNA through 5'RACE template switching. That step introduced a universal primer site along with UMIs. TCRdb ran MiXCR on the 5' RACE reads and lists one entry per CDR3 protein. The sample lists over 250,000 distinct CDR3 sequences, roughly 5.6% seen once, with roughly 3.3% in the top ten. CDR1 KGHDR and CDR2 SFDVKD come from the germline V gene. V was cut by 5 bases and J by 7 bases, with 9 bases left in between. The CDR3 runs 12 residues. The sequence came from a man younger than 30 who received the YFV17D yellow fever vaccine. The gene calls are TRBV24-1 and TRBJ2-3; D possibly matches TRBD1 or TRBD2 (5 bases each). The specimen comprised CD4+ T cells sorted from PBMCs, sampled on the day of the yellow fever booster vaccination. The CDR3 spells CATSAGANTQYF. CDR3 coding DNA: TGTGCCACCAGTGCCGGGGCAAATACGCAGTATTTT.